Listed below are T cell receptor beta chains from one sample, sequenced in a study of cytomegalovirus exposure and HLA in healthy donors. TCRdb's table, derived via immunoSEQ multiplex PCR, lists solely in-frame clones and lacks some. The sample holds some 180,000 clones, around 78% seen once. Input material: PBMCs. The receptors shown here come from a man younger than 35 in good health and CMV-seronegative. The CDR3 runs from the conserved cysteine through the conserved F or W. A D gene is named only where the DNA matches it firmly. Expanded clones are given a class, and other clones once, few, many or no size at all.

TRBJ2-5 | . | many | TRBV7-7 | CASSLGRTIQGETQYF | TGTGCTAGCAGCTTAGGAAGGACTATCCAGGGAGAGACCCAGTACTTC
TRBJ1-2 | TRBD1 | . | TRBV5-4 | CASSSGQGASYGYTF | TGTGCCAGCAGCTCAGGACAGGGGGCCAGCTATGGCTACACCTTC
TRBJ2-3 | TRBD1 | . | TRBV28 | CASSLWRQGAADTQYF | TGTGCCAGCAGTTTATGGCGGCAGGGGGCCGCAGATACGCAGTATTTT
TRBJ1-4 | TRBD1 | . | TRBV7-9 | CASSKSTGAIVEKLFF | TGTGCCAGCAGCAAAAGCACAGGGGCGATTGTGGAAAAACTGTTTTTT
TRBJ2-7 | . | . | TRBV5-1 | CASSLGDNYEQYF | TGCGCCAGCAGCTTGGGGGACAACTACGAGCAGTACTTC
TRBJ2-5 | . | . | TRBV5-6 | CASSLPGLIQETQYF | TGTGCCAGCAGCTTACCGGGACTTATCCAAGAGACCCAGTACTTC
TRBJ1-6 | TRBD1 | . | TRBV5-6 | CASLTGGSPLHF | TGTGCCAGCTTGACAGGGGGATCACCCCTCCACTTT
TRBJ2-1 | . | . | TRBV11-3 | CASSPTNRNNEQFF | TGTGCCAGCAGCCCAACTAATCGGAACAATGAGCAGTTCTTC
TRBJ2-7 | TRBD1 | . | TRBV6-5 | CASSPRGPGSEQYF | TGTGCCAGCAGTCCTAGGGGGCCTGGCTCCGAGCAGTACTTC
TRBJ2-1 | TRBD1 | . | TRBV5-1 | CASSPRPGQVYNEQFF | TGCGCCAGCAGCCCCCGGCCGGGACAGGTCTACAATGAGCAGTTCTTC
TRBJ2-1 | . | once | TRBV30 | CAWSDVGRGVRSWFF | TGTGCCTGGAGTGATGTGGGCAGGGGGGTCCGTAGTTGGTTCTTC
TRBJ1-4 | TRBD1 | . | TRBV2 | CASRVPGGTNEKLFF | TGTGCCAGCAGGGTCCCAGGGGGAACTAATGAAAAACTGTTTTTT
TRBJ2-5 | . | . | TRBV18 | CASSFPNPTKPEETQYF | TGTGCCAGCTCATTCCCGAATCCCACTAAGCCCGAAGAGACCCAGTACTTC
TRBJ2-2 | . | . | TRBV4-1 | CASSPRDGELFF | TGCGCCAGCAGCCCCCGGGACGGGGAGCTGTTTTTT
TRBJ1-1 | . | . | TRBV28 | CASSLSRQMNTEAFF | TGTGCCAGCAGTTTATCGCGACAGATGAATACTGAAGCTTTCTTT
TRBJ2-7 | TRBD2 | once | TRBV6-6 | CASSPPGLASYEQYF | TGTGCCAGCAGTCCTCCGGGACTAGCCTCCTACGAGCAGTACTTC
TRBJ1-1 | . | . | TRBV4-1 | CASSQDYGGGTEAFF | TGCGCCAGCAGCCAAGATTATGGGGGAGGCACTGAAGCTTTCTTT
TRBJ1-2 | TRBD1 | . | TRBV5-3 | CARSPFQGARYGYTF | TGTGCCAGAAGCCCTTTTCAGGGGGCAAGGTATGGCTACACCTTC
TRBJ1-1 | . | . | TRBV28 | CASSLSGGNTEAFF | TGTGCCAGCAGTTTATCGGGGGGCAACACTGAAGCTTTCTTT
TRBJ2-3 | TRBD1 | . | TRBV10-3 | CATRPGTGADTQYF | TGTGCCACCCGTCCCGGGACAGGGGCAGATACGCAGTATTTT
TRBJ1-2 | . | . | TRBV30 | CAWSNNPGSYTF | TGTGCCTGGAGTAATAACCCGGGGTCGTACACCTTC
TRBJ1-1 | TRBD1 | few | TRBV7-3 | CASSVQGVAEAFF | TGTGCCAGCAGCGTACAGGGGGTGGCTGAAGCTTTCTTT
TRBJ2-1 | TRBD2 | . | TRBV5-6 | CASSQDGTRRRVEQFF | TGTGCCAGCAGCCAGGATGGGACTAGGCGGCGGGTTGAGCAGTTCTTC
TRBJ1-6 | . | few | TRBV15 | CATSPRSYNSPLHF | TGTGCCACCAGCCCCCGCTCCTATAATTCACCCCTCCACTTT
TRBJ1-5 | . | . | TRBV27 | CASRGTGLGQPQHF | TGTGCCAGCAGGGGAACAGGGTTGGGTCAGCCCCAGCATTTT
TRBJ2-7 | . | . | TRBV9 | CASSVGPSSYEQYF | TGTGCCAGCAGCGTAGGTCCAAGCTCCTACGAGCAGTACTTC
TRBJ1-4 | TRBD1 | . | TRBV9 | CASSVGQGELFF | TGTGCCAGCAGCGTGGGACAGGGAGAACTGTTTTTT
TRBJ2-2 | . | . | TRBV27 | CASSLGATGELFF | TGTGCCAGCAGTTTGGGGGCCACCGGGGAGCTGTTTTTT
TRBJ1-2 | TRBD1 | . | TRBV29-1 | CSVAGTGAGYTF | TGCAGCGTTGCCGGGACAGGGGCAGGCTACACCTTC
TRBJ2-2 | TRBD1 | . | TRBV19 | CASTGTAITGELFF | TGTGCCAGTACGGGGACAGCGATCACCGGGGAGCTGTTTTTT
TRBJ1-6 | TRBD1 | . | TRBV5-1 | CASSFSGGYNSPLHF | TGCGCCAGCAGCTTTTCAGGGGGCTATAATTCACCCCTCCACTTT
TRBJ2-1 | . | . | TRBV5-6 | CASSFIRRNEQFF | TGTGCCAGCAGCTTCATCAGGCGCAATGAGCAGTTCTTC
TRBJ2-7 | TRBD1 | . | TRBV2 | CASRRDRVTEQYF | TGTGCCAGCCGGCGGGACAGGGTAACCGAGCAGTACTTC